This entry features one T cell receptor beta chain sequence. The data belong to a study of blood T cell repertoires in COVID-19. Across the whole study: Sites across the United States, Italy and Spain contributed samples from acute and convalescent COVID-19. The cDNA or gDNA used as material had been derived from T cells, B-cell-depleted T cells, or PBMCs.

As handled by the study authors: Amplification of reference gene primers provided the estimated nucleated cell counts. The protocol was immunoSEQ multiplex PCR, while the TCRdb copy is restricted to in-frame clones and leaves out a portion. V and J calls and clone size are as listed in that table; D and trimming were resolved from the DNA. The data show approximately 250,000 clones, with approximately 86% seen just once and about 1.6% held by the top ten. V lost 6 bases, J lost 6 bases, and 9 bases stayed unmatched. The CDR3 contains 13 residues. The germline gives CDR1 SGDLS, CDR2 YYNGEE. Sequenced material: peripheral blood. The chain links TRBV9 to TRBJ2-7; 7 bases are shared with TRBD1. The sequence was collected from an older woman who had recovered from COVID-19. CDR3 DNA: TGTGCCAGCACCAGGGACAGCTTAGGCGAGCAGTACTTC. It translates to CASTRDSLGEQYF. The whole variable domain, remainder taken from reference TRBV9 and TRBJ2-7, is DSGVTQTPKHLITATGQRVTLRCSPRSGDLSVYWYQQSLDQGLQFLIQYYNGEERAKGNILERFSAQQFPDLHSELNLSSLELGDSALYFCASTRDSLGEQYFGPGTRLTVT.